The source of this TCR beta chain is a study of CD8+ T cells in alopecia areata. The CDR3 covers 13 residues. Between the trimmed V and J ends, which lost 5 bases and 1 base, there was a span of 9 bases. Germline V lookup: CDR1 SQVTM, CDR2 ANQGSEA. Reverse transcribed after extraction, RNA yielded cDNA as the sequencing template. Assay: immunoSEQ multiplex PCR; the TCRdb copy retains only in-frame clones and omits some. The sample lists more than 150,000 clones; just under 60% were seen once. Sorting separated CD4+ and CD8+ T cells out of PBMCs. This clone appeared once. The sequencing used CD4+ T cells sorted from blood, collected at week 0. The TCR was taken from a human donor with alopecia areata. This chain joins TRBV29-1 and TRBJ1-5; D call uncertain. CDR3 DNA: TGCAGCGTTTTGGTCCGGAGCAATCAGCCCCAGCATTTT. Protein product: CSVLVRSNQPQHF.